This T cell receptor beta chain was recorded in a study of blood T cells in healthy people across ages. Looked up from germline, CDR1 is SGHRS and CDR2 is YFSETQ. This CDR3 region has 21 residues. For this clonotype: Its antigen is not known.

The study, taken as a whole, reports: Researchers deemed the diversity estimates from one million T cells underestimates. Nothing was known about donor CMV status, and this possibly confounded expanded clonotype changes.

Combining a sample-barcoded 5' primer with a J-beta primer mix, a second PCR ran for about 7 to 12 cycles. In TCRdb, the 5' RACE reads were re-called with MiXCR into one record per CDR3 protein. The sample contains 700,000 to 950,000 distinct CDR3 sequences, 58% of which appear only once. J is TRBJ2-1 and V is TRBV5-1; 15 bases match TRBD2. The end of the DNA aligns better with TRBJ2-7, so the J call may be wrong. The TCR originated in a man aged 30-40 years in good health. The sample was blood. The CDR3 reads CASSLAGTSGRPTWNYNEQYF. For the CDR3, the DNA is TGCGCCAGCAGCTTGGCCGGGACTAGCGGGAGGCCCACGTGGAATTACAATGAGCAGTACTTC.